Following are 23 T cell receptor beta chains from one sample sequenced in a study of T cell repertoires in cytomegalovirus infection. No cognate antigen is known for these TCRs. One entry per CDR3 protein results from TCRdb running MiXCR on the reads. The sample includes a few hundred thousand distinct CDR3 sequences, roughly 25% of them seen just once. The sample was cultured PBMCs, taken from culture after CMV antigen stimulation. These receptors came from a human donor in good health (CMV status not recorded). Some clones in this sample may be carry-over from other donors' samples.

The chain employs TRBV6-2 or TRBV6-3 and TRBJ2-3, with a weak D call TRBD2 (6 bases). From germline, CDR1 is MNHEY and CDR2 SVGEGT. V gave up 7 bases and J gave up 0 bases, with 8 bases separating them. There are 13 residues in the CDR3. In nucleotides, the CDR3 is TGTGCCAGCATCGGGACTAGCACAGATACGCAGTATTTT. It specifies CASIGTSTDTQYF.

The sample holds a few counts of this clonotype. This chain connects TRBV6-1 to TRBJ2-7; no clear D gene. Germline V lookup: CDR1 MNHNS, CDR2 SASEGT. V was trimmed by 4 bases and J by 0 bases, leaving 19 bases between them. This CDR3 region has 17 residues. For the CDR3, the DNA is TGTGCCAGCAGTGTCCTACGCCACTTCTCCGACTCCTACGAGCAGTACTTC. Residues: CASSVLRHFSDSYEQYF.

This clonotype occurred many times. The chain combines TRBV7-2 with TRBJ1-1, with a weak D call TRBD1 (5 bases). The CDR3 has 14 residues. The germline V and J ends were trimmed by 5 bases and 5 bases, with 15 bases remaining between them. CDR1 is SGHTA, CDR2 FQGNSA, per germline. CDR3 amino acids: CASSPRQIGTEAFF. CDR3 nucleotide sequence: TGTGCCAGCAGCCCAAGACAGATCGGAACTGAAGCTTTCTTT. Combining the CDR3 with reference TRBV7-2 and TRBJ1-1 gives the whole variable domain GAGVSQSPSNKVTEKGKDVELRCDPISGHTALYWYRQSLGQGLEFLIYFQGNSAPDKSGLPSDRFSAERTGGSVSTLTIQRTQQEDSAVYLCASSPRQIGTEAFFGQGTRLTVV.

V usage is TRBV5-4 and J usage is TRBJ1-2; D is uncertain. V was pared by 4 bases and J by 1 base, with 14 bases between. Germline V gives CDR1 SGHNT, CDR2 YYREEE (reference sequence). The CDR3 is 15 amino acids. The CDR3 DNA sequence: TGTGCCAGCAGCGGAGTGCTGGGCCTTAACTATGGCTACACCTTC. This encodes CASSGVLGLNYGYTF.

The chain carries TRBV20-1 and TRBJ2-1; TRBD2 agrees at 11 bases. V was clipped by 7 bases and J by 7 bases; unmatched bases: 9. Germline V lookup: CDR1 DFQATT, CDR2 SNEGSKA (reference sequence). CDR3 length equals 14 residues. CDR3 amino acids: CSVVTSGALNEQFF. The CDR3 bases are TGCAGTGTCGTGACTAGCGGGGCCCTTAATGAGCAGTTCTTC.

The V call is TRBV4-1, the J call TRBJ2-1; 8 nucleotides agree with TRBD1. The CDR3 is 15 amino acids. Unmatched junction bases numbered 7, after V lost 6 bases and J lost 3 bases. Per the germline V gene, CDR1 is MGHRA and CDR2 is YSYEKL. CDR3: CASRPGQEYYNEQFF. CDR3 sequence (DNA): TGCGCCAGCAGACCGGGACAGGAGTACTACAATGAGCAGTTCTTC.

This clonotype was found many times. The genes are TRBV15 and TRBJ2-3; D possibly corresponds to TRBD1 (6 bases). Germline V CDR1 and CDR2: LNHNV, YYDKDF (reference sequence). V lost 1 base and J 4 bases, leaving 15 bases between the germline ends. The CDR3 loop spans 16 amino acids. CDR3 loop: CATSRVGGRGSDTQYF. The CDR3 DNA reads as TGTGCCACCAGCAGAGTTGGGGGCCGAGGATCAGATACGCAGTATTTT.

The V call is TRBV6-2 or TRBV6-3, the J call TRBJ2-3; D unclear. Germline values: CDR1 MNHEY, CDR2 SVGEGT. The CDR3 loop spans 13 amino acids. V lost 2 bases and J lost 3, with 6 bases in between. CDR3 DNA sequence: TGTGCCAGCAGTTACGTGGGAACAGATACGCAGTATTTT. This encodes CASSYVGTDTQYF.

This chain connects TRBV7-9 to TRBJ1-3, with TRBD1 matching over 10 bases. Germline loops: CDR1 SEHNR, CDR2 FQNEAQ (reference sequence). CDR3 size: 15 residues. Losses at the gene ends were 5 bases for V and 2 bases for J; bases not matched to a gene: 3. CDR3 nucleotide sequence: TGTGCCAGCAGCCTCGGACAGGGGGCTGGAAACACCATATATTTT. Protein product: CASSLGQGAGNTIYF.

This clonotype was detected ten times or more. The V gene is TRBV7-9, the J gene TRBJ2-6, with D possibly called TRBD1 or TRBD2 (5 bases each). Germline loops: CDR1 SEHNR, CDR2 FQNEAQ (reference sequence). This CDR3 is built from 17 residues. V was cut by 3 bases and J by 4 bases, with 16 bases left in between. The CDR3 reads CASSFRDLGAGANVLTF. As DNA, the CDR3 is TGTGCCAGCAGCTTCCGGGATCTCGGGGCCGGGGCCAACGTCCTGACTTTC.

CDR3 residues: CASSLRDGGFEQFF. As DNA, the CDR3 is TGTGCCAGCAGCTTACGGGACGGAGGTTTTGAGCAGTTCTTC. The chain carries TRBV11-3 and TRBJ2-1; D tentatively fits TRBD1 or TRBD2 (5 bases each). Per the germline V gene, CDR1 is SGHNT and CDR2 is YENEEA. The CDR3 is 14 amino acids. Trimming pared 2 bases from V and 9 bases from J, leaving 14 bases between. Together with reference TRBV11-3 and TRBJ2-1, the CDR3 gives the full variable domain: EAGVVQSPRYKIIEKKQPVAFWCNPISGHNTLYWYLQNLGQGPELLIRYENEEAVDDSQLPKDRFSAERLKGVDSTLKIQPAELGDSAVYLCASSLRDGGFEQFFGPGTRLTVL.

The J gene is TRBJ1-5, the V gene TRBV20-1; 7 positions agree with TRBD1. This CDR3 contains 17 residues. Germline CDR1 is DFQATT and CDR2 is SNEGSKA (reference sequence). V lost 0 bases to trimming and J lost 0 bases; unmatched junction nucleotides: 8. CDR3 sequence reads: CSARDRGGGYSNQPQHF. The CDR3 nucleotides are TGCAGTGCTAGAGATCGTGGAGGGGGCTATAGCAATCAGCCCCAGCATTTT.

The chain uses TRBV11-2 and TRBJ2-5; D is ambiguous. Germline CDR1 is SGHAT and CDR2 is FQNNGV. The V end lost 3 bases, the J end lost 2 bases, and 13 bases lay between the germline ends. This CDR3 contains 15 residues. The CDR3 spells CASSLGWAQQETQYF. In DNA form, the CDR3 reads TGTGCCAGCAGCTTGGGGTGGGCCCAACAAGAGACCCAGTACTTC.

In nucleotides, the CDR3 is TGCGCCAGCAGTGTCCTCTATAGCAATCAGCCCCAGCATTTT. Amino acid sequence: CASSVLYSNQPQHF. The V and J genes are TRBV10-2 and TRBJ1-5, with no clear D. This CDR3 comprises 14 residues. Germline assignment: CDR1 WSHSY and CDR2 SAAADI. V was trimmed by 4 bases and J by 0 bases, leaving 7 bases between them.

Ten or more counts support this clonotype. The V call is TRBV11-2, the J call TRBJ2-2, with D perhaps matching TRBD2 (6 bases). This CDR3 has 18 residues. Germline V gene lookup returns CDR1 SGHAT and CDR2 FQNNGV. Between the trimmed V and J ends, which lost 6 bases and 1 base, there was a span of 21 bases. CDR3 in DNA: TGTGCCAGCAGTGTGAGGACCGGGGACTTCCTGAACACCGGGGAGCTGTTTTTT. Translation: CASSVRTGDFLNTGELFF.

The rearrangement links TRBV6-2 or TRBV6-3 to TRBJ2-1; 10 bases match TRBD2. The CDR3 has 15 residues. From germline, CDR1 is MNHEY and CDR2 SVGEGT. The junction had 6 bases not matched to a gene; V was cut back by 6 bases and J by 4 bases. In nucleotides, the CDR3 is TGTGCCAGCAGGGCCACTAGCGGGATTTACAATGAGCAGTTCTTC. Translated: CASRATSGIYNEQFF.

V and J are TRBV6-2 or TRBV6-3 and TRBJ1-2; D not resolved. CDR3 size: 16 residues. Per germline, CDR1 MNHEY and CDR2 SVGEGT. V shed 4 bases and J shed 3 bases, with 18 bases lying between them. The CDR3 nucleotides read TGTGCCAGCAGTTCCGGGAGCCTCGCACCGGACTATGGCTACACCTTC. Protein: CASSSGSLAPDYGYTF.

This clonotype was counted many times. The gene calls are TRBV7-3 and TRBJ2-6; D is possibly TRBD1 (6 bases). The germline CDR1 and CDR2 sequences are SGHTA and FQGTGA. The CDR3 loop spans 17 amino acids. With 5 bases removed from V and 1 base from J, the gap between germline ends came to 15 bases. The CDR3 protein is CASSATGFLSGANVLTF. CDR3 bases: TGTGCCAGCAGCGCTACAGGGTTCCTATCTGGGGCCAACGTCCTGACTTTC.

V usage is TRBV11-3 and J usage is TRBJ1-1, with TRBD1 as a possible D gene (5 bases). V lost 5 bases to trimming and J lost 0 bases, with 10 bases between them. This CDR3 contains 14 residues. Germline V CDR1 and CDR2: SGHNT, YENEEA. The CDR3 is CASSDGTVNTEAFF. Written as DNA, the CDR3 is TGTGCCAGCAGCGACGGGACGGTGAACACTGAAGCTTTCTTT.

This clonotype was found a few times. The rearrangement joins TRBV19 to TRBJ1-1, with D possibly being TRBD1 (5 bases). The CDR3 has 16 residues. CDR1 is LNHDA, CDR2 SQIVND, per germline (reference sequence). The ends were cut back, 1 base at V and 4 bases at J, with 16 bases in the middle. CDR3 DNA: TGTGCCAGTAGTATAGTGGTTTCGGGGGGTAGCACTGAAGCTTTCTTT. It specifies CASSIVVSGGSTEAFF.

This clonotype was detected only a few times. The rearrangement joins TRBV6-8 to TRBJ2-1, with 8 positions matching TRBD2. The germline V gene encodes CDR1 MNHGY and CDR2 SAAAGT. CDR3 length: 14 amino acids. Unmatched junction bases numbered 5, after V lost 3 bases and J lost 7 bases. Here the CDR3 DNA reads TGTGCCAGCAGTTATATAAGCGGGAGTAATGAGCAGTTCTTC. Residues: CASSYISGSNEQFF.

This clonotype was recorded once. Written as DNA, the CDR3 is TGTGCCAGTAGTACCCATTACAGAGGTGAGCAGTTCTTC. Its protein product is CASSTHYRGEQFF. The chain recombines TRBV19 with TRBJ2-1; D unclear. This CDR3 is built from 13 residues. Germline CDR1 LNHDA, CDR2 SQIVND (reference sequence). Trimming left V 4 bases short and J 9 bases short, with 13 bases between.

The rearrangement joins TRBV7-9 to TRBJ1-1, with TRBD1 matching over 7 bases. The CDR3 covers 16 residues. With 4 bases clipped from V and 1 base from J, the junction kept 9 bases outside the gene matches. CDR1 and CDR2 (germline): SEHNR, FQNEAQ (reference sequence). The CDR3 region has the DNA TGTGCCAGCAGCTACACTGTTACAGGGGAGAACACTGAAGCTTTCTTT. It codes for CASSYTVTGENTEAFF.